This T cell receptor beta chain was profiled in a study of cytomegalovirus exposure and HLA in healthy donors. PCR was performed using 60 Vbeta and 13 Jbeta primers. Clones were sequenced by immunoSEQ multiplex PCR, and TCRdb holds only the in-frame ones, with some missing. Among around 150,000 clones listed, about 79% were seen once. Trimming took 3 bases from V and 9 from J, leaving 12 bases between them. The CDR3 is 13 amino acids. The germline gives CDR1 LNHDA, CDR2 SQIVND (reference sequence). The sequence was collected from a woman in her 50s in good health and CMV-seropositive. The chain couples TRBV19 to TRBJ2-1, with a tentative D call TRBD2 (6 bases). The specimen sequenced was PBMCs. This chain's CDR3 is CASSIRTGVEQFF. The CDR3 DNA reads as TGTGCCAGTAGTATCCGAACGGGGGTTGAGCAGTTCTTC.